These 3 T cell receptor beta chains originate from one sample sequenced in a study of OX40 agonist ivuxolimab in advanced cancers. The protocol used for the library was the immunoSEQ multiplex PCR assay. The source is immuneACCESS, and TCRdb retained only in-frame sequences with V and J called. Part of the clones is not carried over; for the studies checked, unresolved V genes explain less than half of this, and the remainder is unexplained. Present in this sample are about 48,000 clones, 92% of which were seen just once. About 7% of the sample belongs to the ten largest clones. The sequencing used CD4+ or CD8+ T cells sorted from blood, collected in a trial of the OX40 agonist ivuxolimab. These TCRs come from an adult with an advanced solid tumor such as melanoma, head and neck, liver or kidney cancer.

The chain employs TRBV5-6 and TRBJ2-7; D uncertain. The CDR3 has 16 amino acids. V shed 2 bases and J shed 2 bases, with 17 bases lying between them. CDR1 and CDR2 (germline): SGHDT, YYEEEE. CDR3 sequence: CASSFNVGAPTYEQYF. Here the CDR3 DNA reads TGTGCCAGCAGCTTTAATGTTGGAGCTCCTACCTACGAGCAGTACTTC.

This clone was observed once. The chain recombines TRBV6-6 with TRBJ1-4; D not certain. Germline V gene data show CDR1 as MNHNY and CDR2 as SVGAGI (reference sequence). CDR3 length: 13 amino acids. Trimming took 11 bases from V and 3 from J, leaving 13 bases between them. The CDR3 loop reads CAVPAGPNEKLFF. CDR3 sequence (DNA): TGTGCCGTCCCGGCCGGCCCTAATGAAAAACTGTTTTTT.

The table lists this clone with a few counts. The chain couples TRBV16 to TRBJ1-1; D remains unclear. The V end lost 0 bases, the J end lost 2 bases, and 10 bases lay between the germline ends. The CDR3 is 15 residues long. Germline CDR1 KGHSY, CDR2 FQNENV. DNA for the CDR3: TGTGCCAGCAGCCAATCTCTGAACCTAAACACTGAAGCTTTCTTT. This gives the protein CASSQSLNLNTEAFF.